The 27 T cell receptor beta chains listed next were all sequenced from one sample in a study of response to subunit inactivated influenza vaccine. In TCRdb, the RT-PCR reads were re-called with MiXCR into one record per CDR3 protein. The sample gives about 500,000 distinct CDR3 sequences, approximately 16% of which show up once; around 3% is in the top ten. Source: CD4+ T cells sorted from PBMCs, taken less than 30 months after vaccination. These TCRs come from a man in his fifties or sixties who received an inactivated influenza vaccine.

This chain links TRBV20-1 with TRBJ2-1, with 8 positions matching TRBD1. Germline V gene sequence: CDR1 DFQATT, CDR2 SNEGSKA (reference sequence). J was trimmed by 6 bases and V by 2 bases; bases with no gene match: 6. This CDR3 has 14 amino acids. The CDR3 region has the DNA TGCAGTGCTAGAACCGGGACAGGTATCAATGAGCAGTTCTTC. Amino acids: CSARTGTGINEQFF.

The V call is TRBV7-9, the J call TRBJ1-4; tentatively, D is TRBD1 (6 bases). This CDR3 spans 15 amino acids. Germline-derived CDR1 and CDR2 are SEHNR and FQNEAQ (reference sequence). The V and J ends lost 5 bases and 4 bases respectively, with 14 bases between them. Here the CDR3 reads CASSPGGRFNEKLFF. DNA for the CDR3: TGTGCCAGCAGCCCCGGGGGCAGATTTAATGAAAAACTGTTTTTT. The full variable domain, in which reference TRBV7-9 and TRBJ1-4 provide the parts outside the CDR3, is DTGVSQNPRHKITKRGQNVTFRCDPISEHNRLYWYRQTLGQGPEFLTYFQNEAQLEKSRLLSDRFSAERPKGSFSTLEIQRTEQGDSAMYLCASSPGGRFNEKLFFGSGTQLSVL.

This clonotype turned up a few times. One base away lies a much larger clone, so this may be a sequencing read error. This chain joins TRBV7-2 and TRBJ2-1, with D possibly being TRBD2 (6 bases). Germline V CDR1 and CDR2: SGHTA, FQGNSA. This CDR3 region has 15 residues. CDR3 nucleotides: TGTGCCAGCAGCTCCCCCCCGGGGGTCTACGATGAGCAGTTCTTC. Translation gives CASSSPPGVYDEQFF.

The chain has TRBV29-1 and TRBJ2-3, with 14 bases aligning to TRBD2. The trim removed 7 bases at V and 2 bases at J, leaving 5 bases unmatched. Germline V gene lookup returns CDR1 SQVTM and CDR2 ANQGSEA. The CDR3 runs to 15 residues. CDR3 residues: CSAGLAGALTDTQYF. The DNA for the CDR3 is TGCAGCGCGGGACTAGCGGGAGCTCTCACAGATACGCAGTATTTT.

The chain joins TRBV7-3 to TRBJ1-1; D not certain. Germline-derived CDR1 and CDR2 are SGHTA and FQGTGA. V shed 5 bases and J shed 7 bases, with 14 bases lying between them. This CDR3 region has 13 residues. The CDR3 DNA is TGTGCCAGCAGCACCCGGGAGGGAGGTGAAGCTTTCTTT. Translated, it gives CASSTREGGEAFF.

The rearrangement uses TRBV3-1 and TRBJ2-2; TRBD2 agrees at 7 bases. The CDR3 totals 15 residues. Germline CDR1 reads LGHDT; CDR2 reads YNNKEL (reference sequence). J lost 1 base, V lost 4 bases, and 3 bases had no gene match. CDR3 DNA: TGTGCCAGCAGCCTCCGGGGGGAGAACACCGGGGAGCTGTTTTTT. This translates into CASSLRGENTGELFF. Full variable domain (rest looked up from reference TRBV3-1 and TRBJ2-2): DTAVSQTPKYLVTQMGNDKSIKCEQNLGHDTMYWYKQDSKKFLKIMFSYNNKELIINETVPNRFSPKSPDKAHLNLHINSLELGDSAVYFCASSLRGENTGELFFGEGSRLTVL.

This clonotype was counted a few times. CDR3 sequence reads: CAISAGGGAWVEQFF. As DNA, the CDR3 is TGTGCCATCAGTGCAGGCGGGGGGGCCTGGGTTGAGCAGTTCTTC. The J gene is TRBJ2-1, the V gene TRBV10-3, with TRBD2 matching 9 bases. The CDR3 consists of 15 residues. Germline CDR1 and CDR2: ENHRY and SYGVKD. V was pared by 4 bases and J by 9 bases, with 10 bases of the junction left unmatched.

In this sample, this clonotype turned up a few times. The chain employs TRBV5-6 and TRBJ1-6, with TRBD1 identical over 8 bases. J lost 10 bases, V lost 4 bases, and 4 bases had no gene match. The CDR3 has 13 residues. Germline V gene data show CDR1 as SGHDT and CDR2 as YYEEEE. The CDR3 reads CASSPDRVSPLHF. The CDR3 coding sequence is TGTGCCAGCAGCCCGGACAGGGTCTCACCCCTCCACTTT.

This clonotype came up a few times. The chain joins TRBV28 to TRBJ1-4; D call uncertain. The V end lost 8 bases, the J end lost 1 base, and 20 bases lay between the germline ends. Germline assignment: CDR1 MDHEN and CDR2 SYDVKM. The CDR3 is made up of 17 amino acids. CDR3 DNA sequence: TGTGCCAGCGGGGTACTCGGGTTCGGTGTAACTAATGAAAAACTGTTTTTT. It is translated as CASGVLGFGVTNEKLFF.

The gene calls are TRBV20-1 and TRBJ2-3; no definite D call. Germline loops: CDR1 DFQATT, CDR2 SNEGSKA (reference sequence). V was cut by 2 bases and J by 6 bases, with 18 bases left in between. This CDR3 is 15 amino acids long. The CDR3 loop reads CSARQLGTASDTQYF. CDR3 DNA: TGCAGTGCTAGACAGCTGGGAACGGCATCCGATACGCAGTATTTT.

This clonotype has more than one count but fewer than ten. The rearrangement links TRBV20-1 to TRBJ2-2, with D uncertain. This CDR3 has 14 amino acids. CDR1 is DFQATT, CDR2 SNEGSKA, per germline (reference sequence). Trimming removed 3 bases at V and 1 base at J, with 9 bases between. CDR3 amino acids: CSASNVLNTGELFF. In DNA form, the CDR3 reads TGCAGTGCTAGCAACGTATTGAACACCGGGGAGCTGTTTTTT.

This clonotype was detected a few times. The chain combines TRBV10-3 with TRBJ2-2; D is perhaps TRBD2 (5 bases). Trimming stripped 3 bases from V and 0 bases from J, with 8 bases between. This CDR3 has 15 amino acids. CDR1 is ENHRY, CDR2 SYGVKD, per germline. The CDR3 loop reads CAISESGTNTGELFF. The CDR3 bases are TGTGCCATCAGTGAAAGCGGCACGAACACCGGGGAGCTGTTTTTT.

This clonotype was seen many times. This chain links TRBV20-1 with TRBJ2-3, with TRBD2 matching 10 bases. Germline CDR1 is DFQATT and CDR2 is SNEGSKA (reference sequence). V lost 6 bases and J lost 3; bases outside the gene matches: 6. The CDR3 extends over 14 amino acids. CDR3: CSATSGVWTDTQYF. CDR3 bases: TGCAGTGCCACTAGCGGGGTGTGGACAGATACGCAGTATTTT.

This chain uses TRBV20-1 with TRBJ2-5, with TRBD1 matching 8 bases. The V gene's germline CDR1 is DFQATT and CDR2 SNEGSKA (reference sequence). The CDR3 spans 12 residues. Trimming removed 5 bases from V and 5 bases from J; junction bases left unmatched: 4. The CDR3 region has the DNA TGCAGTGCTCCCCGACAGGGGGAGACCCAGTACTTC. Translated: CSAPRQGETQYF.

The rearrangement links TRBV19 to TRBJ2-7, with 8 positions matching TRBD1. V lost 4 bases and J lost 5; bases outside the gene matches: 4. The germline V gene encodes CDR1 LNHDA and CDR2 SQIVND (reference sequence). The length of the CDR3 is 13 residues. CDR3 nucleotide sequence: TGTGCCAGTAGTACAACAGGGGGTAACGAGCAGTACTTC. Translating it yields CASSTTGGNEQYF.

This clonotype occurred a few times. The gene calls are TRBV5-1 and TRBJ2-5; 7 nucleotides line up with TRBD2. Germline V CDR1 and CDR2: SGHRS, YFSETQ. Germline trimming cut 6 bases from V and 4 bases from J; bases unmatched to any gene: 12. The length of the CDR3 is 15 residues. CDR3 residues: CASTPSGTLGETQYF. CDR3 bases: TGCGCCAGCACCCCCAGCGGGACCCTAGGAGAGACCCAGTACTTC. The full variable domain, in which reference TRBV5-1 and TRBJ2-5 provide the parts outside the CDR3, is KAGVTQTPRYLIKTRGQQVTLSCSPISGHRSVSWYQQTPGQGLQFLFEYFSETQRNKGNFPGRFSGRQFSNSRSEMNVSTLELGDSALYLCASTPSGTLGETQYFGPGTRLLVL.

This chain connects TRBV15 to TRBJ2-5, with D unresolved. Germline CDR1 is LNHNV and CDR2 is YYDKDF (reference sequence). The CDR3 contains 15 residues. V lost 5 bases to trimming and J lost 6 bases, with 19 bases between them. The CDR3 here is CATSPRTPDVKTQYF. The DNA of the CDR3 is TGTGCCACCAGCCCTAGGACCCCGGACGTAAAGACCCAGTACTTC.

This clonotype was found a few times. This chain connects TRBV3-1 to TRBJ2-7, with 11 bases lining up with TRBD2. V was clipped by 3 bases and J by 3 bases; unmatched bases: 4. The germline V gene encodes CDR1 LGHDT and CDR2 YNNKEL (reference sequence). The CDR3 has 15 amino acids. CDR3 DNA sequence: TGTGCCAGCAGCCACCTAGCGGGGGGCCTCTACGAGCAGTACTTC. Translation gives CASSHLAGGLYEQYF.

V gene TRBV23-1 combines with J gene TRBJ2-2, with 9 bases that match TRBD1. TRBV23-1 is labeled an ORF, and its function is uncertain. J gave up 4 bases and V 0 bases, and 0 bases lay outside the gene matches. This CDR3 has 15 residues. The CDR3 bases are TGCGCCAGCAGTCAATCGGGACAGGGCACCGGGGAGCTGTTTTTT. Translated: CASSQSGQGTGELFF.

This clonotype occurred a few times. This CDR3 reads CASSFSGTDYGYTF. For the CDR3, the DNA is TGTGCCAGCAGTTTTAGTGGGACAGACTATGGCTACACCTTC. The chain combines TRBV12-3 or TRBV12-4 with TRBJ1-2; TRBD1 agrees at 7 bases. The V segment lost 3 bases and the J segment 3 bases; nucleotides outside the gene matches: 4. The CDR3 totals 14 residues.

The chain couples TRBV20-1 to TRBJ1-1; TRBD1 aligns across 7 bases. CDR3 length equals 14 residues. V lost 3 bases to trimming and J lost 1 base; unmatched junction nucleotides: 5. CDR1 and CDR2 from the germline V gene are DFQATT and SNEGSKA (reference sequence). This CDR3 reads CSAREQGPNTEAFF. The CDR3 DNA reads TGCAGTGCTAGGGAACAGGGGCCGAACACTGAAGCTTTCTTT.

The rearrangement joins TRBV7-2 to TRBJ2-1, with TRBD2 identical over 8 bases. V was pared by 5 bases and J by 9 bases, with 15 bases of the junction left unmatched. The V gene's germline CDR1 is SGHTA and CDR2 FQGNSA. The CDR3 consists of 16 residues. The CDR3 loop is CASSPWGSGRLVEQFF. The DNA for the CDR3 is TGTGCCAGCAGCCCCTGGGGGAGCGGGAGATTGGTTGAGCAGTTCTTC.

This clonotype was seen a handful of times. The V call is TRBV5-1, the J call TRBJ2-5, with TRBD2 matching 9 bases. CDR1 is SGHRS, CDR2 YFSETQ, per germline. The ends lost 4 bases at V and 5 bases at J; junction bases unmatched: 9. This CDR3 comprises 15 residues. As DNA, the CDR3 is TGCGCCAGCAGCCGTCGGACTAGCGCCGAGGAGACCCAGTACTTC. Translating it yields CASSRRTSAEETQYF. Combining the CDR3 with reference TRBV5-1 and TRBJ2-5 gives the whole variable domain KAGVTQTPRYLIKTRGQQVTLSCSPISGHRSVSWYQQTPGQGLQFLFEYFSETQRNKGNFPGRFSGRQFSNSRSEMNVSTLELGDSALYLCASSRRTSAEETQYFGPGTRLLVL.

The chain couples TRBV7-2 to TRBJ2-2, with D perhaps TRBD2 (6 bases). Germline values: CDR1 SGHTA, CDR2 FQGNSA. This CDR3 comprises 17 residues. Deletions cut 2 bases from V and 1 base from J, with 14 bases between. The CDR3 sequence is CASSLSREQGNTGELFF. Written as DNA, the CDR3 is TGTGCCAGCAGCTTATCCCGGGAGCAGGGGAACACCGGGGAGCTGTTTTTT. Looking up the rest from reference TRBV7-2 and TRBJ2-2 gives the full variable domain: GAGVSQSPSNKVTEKGKDVELRCDPISGHTALYWYRQSLGQGLEFLIYFQGNSAPDKSGLPSDRFSAERTGGSVSTLTIQRTQQEDSAVYLCASSLSREQGNTGELFFGEGSRLTVL.

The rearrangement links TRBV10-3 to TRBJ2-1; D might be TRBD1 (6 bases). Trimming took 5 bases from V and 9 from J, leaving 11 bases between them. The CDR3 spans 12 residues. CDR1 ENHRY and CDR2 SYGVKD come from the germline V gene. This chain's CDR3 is CAISTGSGEQFF. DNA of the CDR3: TGTGCCATCAGTACAGGGTCTGGTGAGCAGTTCTTC.

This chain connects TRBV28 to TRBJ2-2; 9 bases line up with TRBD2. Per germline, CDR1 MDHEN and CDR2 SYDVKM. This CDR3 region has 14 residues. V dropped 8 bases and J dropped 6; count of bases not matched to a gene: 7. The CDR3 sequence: CASLSGGTAGELFF. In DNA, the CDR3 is TGTGCCAGCTTGAGCGGGGGGACGGCCGGGGAGCTGTTTTTT.

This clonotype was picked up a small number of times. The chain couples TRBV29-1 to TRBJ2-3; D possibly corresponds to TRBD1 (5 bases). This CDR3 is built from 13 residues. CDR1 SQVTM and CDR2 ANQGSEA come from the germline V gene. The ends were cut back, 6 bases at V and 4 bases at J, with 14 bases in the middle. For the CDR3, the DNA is TGCAGCGTGGAGTTTGACAGTTCAGATACGCAGTATTTT. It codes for CSVEFDSSDTQYF.